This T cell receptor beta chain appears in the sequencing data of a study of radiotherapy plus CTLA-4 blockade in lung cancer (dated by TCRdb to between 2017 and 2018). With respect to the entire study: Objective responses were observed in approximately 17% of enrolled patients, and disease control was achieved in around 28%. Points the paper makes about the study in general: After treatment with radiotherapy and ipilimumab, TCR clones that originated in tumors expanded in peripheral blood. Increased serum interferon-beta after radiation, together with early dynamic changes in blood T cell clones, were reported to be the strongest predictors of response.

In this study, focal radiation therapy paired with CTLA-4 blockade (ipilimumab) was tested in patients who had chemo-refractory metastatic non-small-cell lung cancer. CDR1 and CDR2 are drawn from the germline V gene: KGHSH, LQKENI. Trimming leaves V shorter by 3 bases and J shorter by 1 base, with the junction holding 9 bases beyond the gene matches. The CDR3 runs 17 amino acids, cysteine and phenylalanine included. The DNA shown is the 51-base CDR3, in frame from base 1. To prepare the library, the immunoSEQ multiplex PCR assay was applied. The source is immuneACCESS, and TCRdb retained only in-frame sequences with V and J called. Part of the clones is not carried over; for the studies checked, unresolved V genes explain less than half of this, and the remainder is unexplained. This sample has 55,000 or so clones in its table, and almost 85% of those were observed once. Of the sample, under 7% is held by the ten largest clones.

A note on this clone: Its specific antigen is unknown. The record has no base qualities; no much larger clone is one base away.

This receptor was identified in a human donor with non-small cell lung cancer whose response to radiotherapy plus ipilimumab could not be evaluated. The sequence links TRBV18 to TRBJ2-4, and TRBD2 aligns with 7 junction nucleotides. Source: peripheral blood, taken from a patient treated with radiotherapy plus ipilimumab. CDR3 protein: CASSPMVGGLAKNIQYF. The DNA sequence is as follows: TGTGCCAGCTCACCGATGGTCGGGGGGTTGGCCAAAAACATTCAGTACTTC.